The T cell receptor beta chain under discussion was sequenced for a study of PD-L1 blockade in urothelial cancer. Study as a whole: Male patients with bladder-origin urothelial cancer numbered about 90% of the roughly 29. Blood analysis was done at 3 weeks (second dose) and 6 weeks after treatment began. Across blood samples, T cells had a median count of around 140,000. Study-level findings and limits: Better progression-free and overall survival followed lower pretreatment blood clonality.

The CDR3 sequence is 11 residues long. Between the trimmed V and J ends, which lost 4 bases and 9 bases, there was a span of 9 bases. Germline V gene data show CDR1 as MDHEN and CDR2 as SYDVKM. Time point reported: pretreatment peripheral blood. Some clones are missing from TCRdb's copy, which holds only in-frame ones; the method was immunoSEQ multiplex PCR. Counted here are about 43,000 clones, around 81% occurring once; the ten biggest clones make up 16%. This clone was detected a few times. Its target is not known. The source was PBMCs, collected around atezolizumab (anti-PD-L1) treatment. This rearrangement joins TRBV28 to TRBJ1-1; D call uncertain. This receptor was identified in a man in his 60s with urothelial cancer. The CDR3 protein is CASSWRSQAFF. The CDR3 nucleotides read TGTGCCAGCAGTTGGAGGTCACAAGCTTTCTTT.